The entry below gives a single T cell receptor beta chain sequence along with its context. Patients who had autoimmune disease history or got systemic immunosuppression were left out. The data belong to a study of OX40 agonist ivuxolimab in advanced cancers. Whole-study context: Patients' therapy was ivuxolimab, an antibody that acts as an agonist of OX40 (CD134). Patients assigned to dose escalation were diagnosed with hepatocellular carcinoma, melanoma, renal cell or head and neck cancer. A mean age of roughly 60 years, range 23 to 79, was recorded, and about 83% were male.

The CDR3 has 19 residues. J lost 1 base, V lost 5 bases, and 12 bases had no gene match. The germline V gene has CDR1 SGHAT and CDR2 FQNNGV. The data were produced by immunoSEQ multiplex PCR, yet TCRdb's version contains in-frame clones alone and is incomplete. In the table there are about 46,000 clones, 82% of which are singletons. The sample consisted of CD4+ or CD8+ T cells sorted from blood, taken in a trial of the OX40 agonist ivuxolimab. The receptor comes from an adult with an advanced solid tumor such as melanoma, head and neck, liver or kidney cancer. This chain links TRBV11-2 with TRBJ2-4; 12 positions agree with TRBD1. In DNA form, the CDR3 reads TGTGCCAGCAGCCCTGGGACAGGGGGCAGGGGATATGCCAAAAACATTCAGTACTTC. It specifies CASSPGTGGRGYAKNIQYF.